Each of the 24 T cell receptor beta chains below was sequenced from the same sample in a study of T cell responses to AZD1222 COVID-19 vaccine. Generated by immunoSEQ multiplex PCR, the TCRdb table keeps only in-frame clones and is missing some. The table lists some 150,000 clones, roughly 88% of them singletons. Sequenced material: peripheral blood, taken on day 0 of AZD1222 vaccination. The receptors shown here come from an adult in good health.

CDR3 residues: CASTERVGTGELFF. The CDR3 DNA is TGCGCCAGCACGGAACGGGTGGGAACCGGGGAGCTGTTTTTT. The chain employs TRBV5-1 and TRBJ2-2; D not certain. Trimming cost V 6 bases and J 5 bases, with 14 bases left between them. From germline, CDR1 is SGHRS and CDR2 YFSETQ. The CDR3 sequence is 14 residues long.

CDR3 region: CASSLDPGTSNEQFF. In nucleotides, the CDR3 is TGTGCCAGCAGCTTAGACCCAGGTACTTCCAATGAGCAGTTCTTC. This chain joins TRBV7-8 and TRBJ2-1; D is unresolved. CDR1 and CDR2 from the germline V gene are SGHVS and FQNEAQ. Trimming stripped 1 base from V and 6 bases from J, with 13 bases between. This CDR3 spans 15 amino acids.

The rearrangement joins TRBV5-8 to TRBJ1-2, with 7 positions matching TRBD1. The CDR3 spans 15 residues. Germline V gene data show CDR1 as SGHTS and CDR2 as YDEGEE. With V trimmed by 0 bases and J by 9 bases, 11 bases remained unmatched. The CDR3 loop is CASSLAGGRFDRYTF. The CDR3 DNA is TGTGCCAGCAGCTTGGCAGGGGGTCGGTTCGATCGCTACACCTTC.

V and J are TRBV10-3 and TRBJ1-3; unclear D gene. Between the trimmed V and J ends, which lost 2 bases and 2 bases, there was a span of 4 bases. CDR3 length: 13 residues. The germline CDR1 and CDR2 sequences are ENHRY and SYGVKD. The CDR3 here is CAISEGPGNTIYF. The CDR3 nucleotides are TGTGCCATCAGTGAGGGGCCTGGAAACACCATATATTTT.

The J gene is TRBJ2-4, the V gene TRBV19, with a weak D call TRBD2 (5 bases). This CDR3 has 14 residues. V was shortened by 4 bases and J by 7 bases, with 14 bases between the two germline ends. CDR1 and CDR2 (germline): LNHDA, SQIVND (reference sequence). CDR3 sequence reads: CASSNPGERNIQYF. The CDR3 DNA sequence: TGTGCCAGTAGTAATCCCGGGGAGCGGAACATTCAGTACTTC.

CDR3 region: CASSLVAGAQETQYF. In DNA, the CDR3 is TGTGCCAGCAGCTTAGTAGCGGGTGCCCAAGAGACCCAGTACTTC. The chain links TRBV7-2 to TRBJ2-5; 7 nucleotides agree with TRBD2. V lost 1 base, J lost 1 base, and 3 bases stayed unmatched. The CDR3 runs 15 residues. In germline, CDR1 is SGHTA, CDR2 FQGNSA.

The CDR3 spells CASKGGWGNQPQHF. The CDR3 DNA reads TGTGCCAGTAAGGGGGGTTGGGGAAATCAGCCCCAGCATTTT. This chain joins TRBV19 and TRBJ1-5; perhaps TRBD1 as D (6 bases). CDR1 is LNHDA and CDR2 is SQIVND in the germline V gene (reference sequence). The CDR3 contains 14 residues. With 7 bases removed from V and 4 bases from J, the gap between germline ends came to 14 bases.

The chain couples TRBV7-2 to TRBJ2-1, with TRBD2 as a possible D gene (6 bases). Germline V CDR1 and CDR2: SGHTA, FQGNSA. Trimming took 4 bases from V and 9 from J, leaving 19 bases between them. The CDR3 spans 15 residues. DNA of the CDR3: TGTGCCAGCAGCTCCGGACTATTTCAGGGTTTTGAGCAGTTCTTC. Amino acids: CASSSGLFQGFEQFF.

The chain employs TRBV6-4 and TRBJ1-1; D is perhaps TRBD1 (5 bases). Germline V gene data show CDR1 as MRHNA and CDR2 as SNTAGT. The V end lost 4 bases, the J end lost 3 bases, and 9 bases lay between the germline ends. The CDR3 is made up of 13 amino acids. Written as DNA, the CDR3 is TGTGCCAGCAGTGCGGGGGAGCACACTGAAGCTTTCTTT. This translates into CASSAGEHTEAFF.

CDR3 region: CAISRERSYGYTF. The CDR3 nucleotides read TGTGCCATCAGTAGGGAACGGAGCTATGGCTACACCTTC. The chain links TRBV10-3 to TRBJ1-2; D is ambiguous. The CDR3 loop spans 13 amino acids. CDR1 is ENHRY and CDR2 is SYGVKD in the germline V gene. With 5 bases removed from V and 4 bases from J, the gap between germline ends came to 11 bases.

The chain has TRBV3-1 (or the pseudogene TRBV3-2) and TRBJ2-1; D possibly corresponds to TRBD2 (6 bases). CDR1 LGHDT and CDR2 YNNKEL come from the germline V gene (reference sequence). This CDR3 is 16 amino acids long. Trimming took off 4 bases at V and 3 bases at J, with 16 bases between the two ends. DNA for the CDR3: TGTGCCAGCAGCCTCAGTCGCGGGATGGACTACAATGAGCAGTTCTTC. Translation: CASSLSRGMDYNEQFF.

The rearrangement links TRBV6-5 to TRBJ1-4, with 7 bases that match TRBD1. The germline V gene encodes CDR1 MNHEY and CDR2 SVGAGI. The J segment lost 4 bases and the V segment lost 7 bases, leaving 6 bases of the junction unmatched. The CDR3 loop spans 14 amino acids. This CDR3 reads CASINRDSNEKLFF. In DNA form, the CDR3 reads TGTGCCAGCATCAACCGGGACAGTAATGAAAAACTGTTTTTT.

The chain carries TRBV4-1 and TRBJ1-6; no reliable D call. The germline gives CDR1 MGHRA, CDR2 YSYEKL. With 0 bases removed from V and 0 bases from J, the gap between germline ends came to 15 bases. The CDR3 runs to 19 residues. The CDR3 region has the DNA TGCGCCAGCAGCCAAGATTACTGGCGGAGAAGCTCCTATAATTCACCCCTCCACTTT. Translating gives CASSQDYWRRSSYNSPLHF.

The J gene is TRBJ2-7, the V gene TRBV6-2 or TRBV6-3; D is unclear. The V end lost 2 bases, the J end lost 1 base, and 6 bases lay between the germline ends. CDR1 and CDR2 from the germline V gene are MNHEY and SVGEGT. There are 13 residues in the CDR3. The CDR3 spells CASSYAGSYEQYF. In nucleotides, the CDR3 is TGTGCCAGCAGTTACGCAGGATCCTACGAGCAGTACTTC.

The chain combines TRBV28 with TRBJ1-1; TRBD1 might be the D (5 bases). Germline V gene sequence: CDR1 MDHEN, CDR2 SYDVKM. V gave up 5 bases and J gave up 11 bases, with 24 bases separating them. CDR3 length equals 15 residues. Here the CDR3 DNA reads TGTGCCAGCAGTCCCCCCGACATGGGAAGGGGTTACGCTTTCTTT. The encoded protein is CASSPPDMGRGYAFF.

The chain links TRBV15 to TRBJ1-1; no clear D gene. This CDR3 region has 13 residues. Germline CDR1 and CDR2: LNHNV and YYDKDF (reference sequence). V lost 1 base and J lost 2, with 5 bases in between. CDR3 amino acids: CATSRAGNTEAFF. The CDR3 DNA reads as TGTGCCACCAGCAGAGCCGGAAACACTGAAGCTTTCTTT.

The chain recombines TRBV9 with TRBJ1-6, with unresolved D. Trimming shortened V by 2 bases and J by 2 bases, and 8 bases separated the two germline ends. The CDR3 is made up of 15 amino acids. Germline V gene data show CDR1 as SGDLS and CDR2 as YYNGEE. CDR3 loop: CASSVSEAYNSPLHF. CDR3 DNA sequence: TGTGCCAGCAGCGTCTCAGAGGCCTATAATTCACCCCTCCACTTT.

This clone has just a few counts. The V gene is TRBV4-2, the J gene TRBJ2-5, with 11 bases aligning to TRBD2. V trimming: 0 bases; J trimming: 4 bases; junction bases outside the gene matches: 10. The germline V gene encodes CDR1 LGHNA and CDR2 YNFKEQ. This CDR3 comprises 18 residues. The CDR3 here is CASSQDWTVAGGGETQYF. The CDR3 bases are TGTGCCAGCAGCCAAGATTGGACAGTAGCGGGAGGGGGAGAGACCCAGTACTTC.

The rearrangement uses TRBV7-9 and TRBJ2-1; 9 nucleotides agree with TRBD1. The CDR3 runs 15 residues. CDR1 and CDR2 (germline): SEHNR, FQNEAQ (reference sequence). V lost 4 bases to trimming and J lost 6 bases; unmatched junction nucleotides: 7. CDR3 DNA: TGTGCCAGCAGCTCGTCCGGGACAGGGCTCAATGAGCAGTTCTTC. Protein product: CASSSSGTGLNEQFF.

This sequence joins TRBV27 and TRBJ1-5; D is unclear. Per germline, CDR1 MNHEY and CDR2 SMNVEV (reference sequence). Between the trimmed V and J ends, which lost 5 bases and 2 bases, there was a span of 7 bases. The CDR3 loop spans 13 amino acids. The CDR3 spells CASSNSGNQPQHF. The CDR3 DNA reads TGTGCCAGCAGTAACAGTGGCAATCAGCCCCAGCATTTT.

The DNA of the CDR3 is TGTGCCTGGAGTGTTTCCGGGACGGGGAGCAATCAGCCCCAGCATTTT. Its protein is CAWSVSGTGSNQPQHF. The chain has TRBV30 and TRBJ1-5; D is possibly TRBD1 (5 bases). Trimming took 0 bases from V and 1 from J, leaving 13 bases between them. This CDR3 is 16 amino acids long. Germline V gives CDR1 GTSNPN, CDR2 SVGIG (reference sequence).

This clone was counted a few times. The chain uses TRBV4-2 and TRBJ1-2; 9 bases fit TRBD1. Looked up from germline, CDR1 is LGHNA and CDR2 is YNFKEQ. J gave up 6 bases and V 0 bases, and 11 bases lay outside the gene matches. This CDR3 is 17 amino acids long. In DNA, the CDR3 is TGTGCCAGCAGCCAAGAAGTGCGGTGGGGACAGGGTGATGGCTACACCTTC. It is translated as CASSQEVRWGQGDGYTF.

CDR3 sequence (DNA): TGTGCCAGCAGTTTTAAAGAGAGGGGACCTTACAATGAGCAGTTCTTC. Protein product: CASSFKERGPYNEQFF. The V gene is TRBV2, the J gene TRBJ2-1; possibly TRBD1 or TRBD2 for D (5 bases each). The CDR3 runs 16 residues. Trimming pared 5 bases from V and 4 bases from J, leaving 18 bases between. Germline V gene lookup returns CDR1 SNHLY and CDR2 FYNNEI. Full variable domain (remainder filled in from reference TRBV2 and TRBJ2-1): EPEVTQTPSHQVTQMGQEVILRCVPISNHLYFYWYRQILGQKVEFLVSFYNNEISEKSEIFDDQFSVERPDGSNFTLKIRSTKLEDSAMYFCASSFKERGPYNEQFFGPGTRLTVL.

This sequence joins TRBV9 and TRBJ2-7; 7 bases match TRBD1. The CDR3 is made up of 14 amino acids. CDR1 is SGDLS, CDR2 YYNGEE, per germline. Trimming took 4 bases from V and 1 from J; bases not matched to a gene: 5. The CDR3 sequence: CASSPGQVSYEQYF. Written as DNA, the CDR3 is TGTGCCAGCAGCCCCGGACAGGTGTCCTACGAGCAGTACTTC. The whole variable domain, filled in from reference TRBV9 and TRBJ2-7, reads DSGVTQTPKHLITATGQRVTLRCSPRSGDLSVYWYQQSLDQGLQFLIQYYNGEERAKGNILERFSAQQFPDLHSELNLSSLELGDSALYFCASSPGQVSYEQYFGPGTRLTVT.